The 19 T cell receptor beta chains listed next were all sequenced from one sample in a study of T cells after yellow fever vaccination. TCRdb redid the calling of the 5' RACE reads with MiXCR, one entry per CDR3 protein. The table has some 390,000 distinct CDR3 sequences, around 6.5% seen once; the top ten hold approximately 15%. The sequencing here drew on PBMCs, taken 5 days after the yellow fever booster vaccination. The receptors come from a man between 25 and 39 years old who received the YFV17D yellow fever vaccine.

At least ten counts were recorded for this clonotype. The V and J genes are TRBV4-3 and TRBJ1-1; D unclear. V gave up 2 bases and J gave up 5 bases, with 21 bases separating them. This CDR3 comprises 17 residues. Germline assignment: CDR1 LGHNA and CDR2 YSLEER. CDR3 loop: CASSQFPQTGRETEAFF. The CDR3 bases are TGCGCCAGCAGCCAATTCCCACAGACGGGCAGAGAAACTGAAGCTTTCTTT.

This clonotype has just a few counts. The J gene is TRBJ1-5, the V gene TRBV7-9, with 10 bases fitting TRBD1. CDR3 size: 15 residues. The germline V gene has CDR1 SEHNR and CDR2 FQNEAQ (reference sequence). Losses at the gene ends were 5 bases for V and 6 bases for J; bases not matched to a gene: 7. The DNA of the CDR3 is TGTGCCAGCAGCCGGACAGGGGGTTCGGGTCAGCCCCAGCATTTT. It specifies CASSRTGGSGQPQHF.

This clonotype was seen at least ten times. The rearrangement links TRBV7-2 to TRBJ2-2; a possible D gene is TRBD2 (6 bases). Trimming pared 4 bases from V and 4 bases from J, leaving 10 bases between. This CDR3 has 14 amino acids. Germline V lookup: CDR1 SGHTA, CDR2 FQGNSA. CDR3 DNA: TGTGCCAGCAGCTCGGGACTGATCACCGGGGAGCTGTTTTTT. It translates to CASSSGLITGELFF.

This clonotype was observed a handful of times. The CDR3 sequence: CASSWPSSSGNTIYF. The CDR3 nucleotides are TGTGCCAGCAGCTGGCCATCCAGCTCTGGAAACACCATATATTTT. The chain links TRBV6-1 to TRBJ1-3; D is unclear. V was shortened by 6 bases and J by 0 bases, with 12 bases between the two germline ends. The CDR3 is 15 residues long. The germline V gene has CDR1 MNHNS and CDR2 SASEGT.

At least ten counts were recorded for this clonotype. J is TRBJ2-5 and V is TRBV7-8, with 12 bases aligning to TRBD1. Germline V gene sequence: CDR1 SGHVS, CDR2 FQNEAQ. This CDR3 comprises 19 residues. The junction had 20 bases not matched to a gene; V was cut back by 5 bases and J by 7 bases. The CDR3 sequence is CASSPDRDRGRDKSWTQYF. CDR3 nucleotide sequence: TGTGCCAGCAGCCCGGACCGGGACAGGGGGCGGGATAAGAGTTGGACCCAGTACTTC. The variable domain in full, completed from reference TRBV7-8 and TRBJ2-5, reads GAGVSQSPRYKVAKRGQDVALRCDPISGHVSLFWYQQALGQGPEFLTYFQNEAQLDKSGLPSDRFFAERPEGSVSTLKIQRTQQEDSAVYLCASSPDRDRGRDKSWTQYFGPGTRLLVL.

This chain connects TRBV15 to TRBJ2-1; 12 bases line up with TRBD2. Per the germline V gene, CDR1 is LNHNV and CDR2 is YYDKDF (reference sequence). The length of the CDR3 is 15 residues. V shed 3 bases and J 8 bases; nucleotides not matched to a gene: 5. Written as DNA, the CDR3 is TGTGCCACCAGCAGGGGGACTAGCGGGTTGGATGAGCAGTTCTTC. Protein sequence: CATSRGTSGLDEQFF.

This chain joins TRBV5-1 and TRBJ2-7; the match to TRBD1 covers 7 bases. Germline assignment: CDR1 SGHRS and CDR2 YFSETQ. With V trimmed by 3 bases and J by 7 bases, 16 bases remained unmatched. CDR3 length equals 16 residues. CDR3 sequence reads: CASSSLRIDRAEEQYF. Here the CDR3 DNA reads TGCGCCAGCAGCTCCTTGAGGATCGACAGGGCAGAAGAGCAGTACTTC.

This clonotype was counted only a few times. The rearrangement joins TRBV12-3 or TRBV12-4 to TRBJ2-7; D call uncertain. V lost 7 bases to trimming and J lost 8 bases, with 15 bases between them. The CDR3 contains 12 residues. The DNA of the CDR3 is TGTGCCAGCACCGCTGACTCGTACAAGCAGTACTTC. Translating it yields CASTADSYKQYF.

This clonotype was seen at least ten times. The chain employs TRBV18 and TRBJ2-3; no firm D call. The CDR3 spans 13 residues. Germline values: CDR1 KGHSH, CDR2 LQKENI. V lost 2 bases to trimming and J lost 4 bases, with 7 bases between them. The CDR3 spells CASSPSIADTQYF. DNA for the CDR3: TGTGCCAGCTCACCATCCATTGCAGATACGCAGTATTTT.

The rearrangement links TRBV20-1 to TRBJ2-7; D may be TRBD1 (5 bases). CDR3 size: 15 residues. Germline CDR1 reads DFQATT; CDR2 reads SNEGSKA (reference sequence). V was cut by 0 bases and J by 1 base, with 13 bases left in between. Written as DNA, the CDR3 is TGCAGTGCTAGAGATGTAGGGGAAGGATCCTACGAGCAGTACTTC. This encodes CSARDVGEGSYEQYF.

This clonotype was detected only a few times. CDR3 sequence (DNA): TGTGCCAGCAGTTCTGGCCTAGGGGGCGAGCAGTACTTC. As protein: CASSSGLGGEQYF. The chain is built from TRBV28 and TRBJ2-7; D may be TRBD1 (6 bases). V was cut by 4 bases and J by 6 bases, with 13 bases left in between. Germline V gene lookup returns CDR1 MDHEN and CDR2 SYDVKM. This CDR3 spans 13 amino acids.

This clonotype was observed a few times. The rearrangement joins TRBV3-1 to TRBJ2-1; the match to TRBD2 covers 9 bases. CDR3 length: 18 amino acids. The J segment lost 2 bases and the V segment lost 1 base, leaving 9 bases of the junction unmatched. Per the germline V gene, CDR1 is LGHDT and CDR2 is YNNKEL (reference sequence). This CDR3 is CASSQALAGTPPYNEQFF. The CDR3 DNA is TGTGCCAGCAGCCAAGCCCTAGCGGGAACCCCTCCCTACAATGAGCAGTTCTTC.

CDR3 residues: CASSQDLKGGQGTYEQYF. CDR3 bases: TGCGCCAGCAGCCAAGATTTAAAAGGGGGACAGGGAACCTACGAGCAGTACTTC. The chain couples TRBV4-3 to TRBJ2-7; 9 nucleotides match TRBD1. The CDR3 has 18 amino acids. CDR1 LGHNA and CDR2 YSLEER come from the germline V gene. V was clipped by 0 bases and J by 2 bases; unmatched bases: 11.

This clonotype was detected only a few times. This rearrangement joins TRBV21-1 to TRBJ2-1; TRBD2 is the table's D call and was not checked against the DNA. TRBV21-1 is a recognized pseudogene. The CDR3 is made up of 18 amino acids. As DNA, the CDR3 is TGTGCCAGCAGCAACCGACTAGCGGGAGTAACCTCCTACAATGAGCAGTTCTTC. Encoded protein: CASSNRLAGVTSYNEQFF.

Only a few counts were recorded for this clonotype. The gene calls are TRBV5-1 and TRBJ2-5; 8 positions match TRBD2. The germline V gene encodes CDR1 SGHRS and CDR2 YFSETQ. Trimming took 7 bases from V and 3 from J; bases not matched to a gene: 8. This CDR3 has 14 residues. The CDR3 sequence: CASGPLAAKETQYF. CDR3 DNA: TGCGCCAGCGGACCACTAGCGGCAAAAGAGACCCAGTACTTC.

The chain is built from TRBV5-1 and TRBJ2-7; D gene ambiguous. Germline assignment: CDR1 SGHRS and CDR2 YFSETQ. The CDR3 consists of 12 residues. V gave up 1 base and J gave up 5 bases, with 7 bases separating them. The CDR3: CASSLIGDEQYF. The CDR3 DNA reads TGCGCCAGCAGCTTGATTGGCGACGAGCAGTACTTC.

This clonotype was detected only a few times. V and J are TRBV20-1 and TRBJ2-7, with 10 bases that match TRBD2. Trimming at V came to 6 bases and at J to 2 bases, leaving 7 bases not matched to a gene. Germline CDR1 reads DFQATT; CDR2 reads SNEGSKA (reference sequence). The CDR3 is 14 amino acids. CDR3 bases: TGCAGTGCCCCATTAGCGGGAGGACCCTACGAGCAGTACTTC. It is translated as CSAPLAGGPYEQYF.

This clonotype came up many times. The chain links TRBV2 to TRBJ2-7; no definite D call. The CDR3 extends over 12 amino acids. V was shortened by 7 bases and J by 3 bases, with 10 bases between the two germline ends. The germline V gene encodes CDR1 SNHLY and CDR2 FYNNEI. The CDR3 protein is CASKGDFYEQYF. In DNA form, the CDR3 reads TGTGCCAGCAAAGGCGACTTCTACGAGCAGTACTTC.

V and J are TRBV7-9 and TRBJ2-1, with TRBD2 matching 13 bases. CDR3 length: 15 amino acids. Looked up from germline, CDR1 is SEHNR and CDR2 is FQNEAQ (reference sequence). V lost 5 bases to trimming and J lost 10 bases; unmatched junction nucleotides: 8. The CDR3, as DNA: TGTGCCAGCAGCCCCGGACTAGCGGGAGTTCCCGAGCAGTTCTTC. Encoded protein: CASSPGLAGVPEQFF.